The 27 T cell receptor beta chains presented below share a single source sample, sequenced in a study of blood T cell repertoires in COVID-19. The protocol was immunoSEQ multiplex PCR, while the TCRdb copy is restricted to in-frame clones and leaves out a portion. The sample shows a few hundred thousand clones, approximately 89% of them seen only once. The sequenced sample consisted of peripheral blood. The receptors were sampled from a woman aged 60-75 years with COVID-19, enrolled during active disease.

The chain employs TRBV7-8 and TRBJ1-2, with 7 bases matching TRBD1. The length of the CDR3 is 17 residues. Germline values: CDR1 SGHVS, CDR2 FQNEAQ. V was clipped by 4 bases and J by 0 bases; unmatched bases: 11. The CDR3 sequence: CASSYWDRFMTNYGYTF. Here the CDR3 DNA reads TGTGCCAGCAGCTATTGGGACAGATTTATGACTAACTATGGCTACACCTTC.

The J gene is TRBJ1-5, the V gene TRBV7-8; the match to TRBD1 covers 10 bases. The J segment lost 5 bases and the V segment lost 5 bases, leaving 15 bases of the junction unmatched. The CDR3 has 18 residues. CDR1 and CDR2 from the germline V gene are SGHVS and FQNEAQ. The CDR3 is CASSQGGQGISMDQPQHF. In DNA form, the CDR3 reads TGTGCCAGCAGCCAGGGGGGACAGGGGATCAGTATGGATCAGCCCCAGCATTTT.

The gene calls are TRBV5-1 and TRBJ1-2, with a weak D call TRBD1 (6 bases). V was shortened by 3 bases and J by 3 bases, with 18 bases between the two germline ends. Germline CDR1 reads SGHRS; CDR2 reads YFSETQ. This CDR3 has 16 amino acids. Here the CDR3 DNA reads TGCGCCAGCAGCTGGGGGCCGGGGCAGGGAGACTATGGCTACACCTTC. This encodes CASSWGPGQGDYGYTF.

The chain has TRBV18 and TRBJ1-2, with a tentative D call TRBD1 (5 bases). From germline, CDR1 is KGHSH and CDR2 LQKENI. The V and J ends lost 2 bases and 4 bases respectively, with 20 bases between them. The CDR3 is 17 amino acids. The CDR3 DNA is TGTGCCAGCTCACCAGGGAGGGCAGCACTTGGGGGCTATGGCTACACCTTC. Translated, it gives CASSPGRAALGGYGYTF. Full variable domain (outside the CDR3, taken from reference TRBV18 and TRBJ1-2): NAGVMQNPRHLVRRRGQEARLRCSPMKGHSHVYWYRQLPEEGLKFMVYLQKENIIDESGMPKERFSAEFPKEGPSILRIQQVVRGDSAAYFCASSPGRAALGGYGYTFGSGTRLTVV.

This chain uses TRBV18 with TRBJ1-5; D is perhaps TRBD1 (5 bases). V dropped 2 bases and J dropped 3 bases, with 17 bases sitting between them. Germline V gene lookup returns CDR1 KGHSH and CDR2 LQKENI. This CDR3 comprises 17 residues. The CDR3 region has the DNA TGTGCCAGCTCACCAGGGGCTCAAGGGCTGGACAATCAGCCCCAGCATTTT. This sequence encodes CASSPGAQGLDNQPQHF. Combining the CDR3 with reference TRBV18 and TRBJ1-5 gives the whole variable domain NAGVMQNPRHLVRRRGQEARLRCSPMKGHSHVYWYRQLPEEGLKFMVYLQKENIIDESGMPKERFSAEFPKEGPSILRIQQVVRGDSAAYFCASSPGAQGLDNQPQHFGDGTRLSIL.

In this sample, this clone turned up once. The chain recombines TRBV25-1 with TRBJ1-6; maybe TRBD1 (5 bases). Trimming took off 4 bases at V and 3 bases at J, with 10 bases between the two ends. Germline CDR1 MGHDK, CDR2 SYGVNS. CDR3 length: 15 amino acids. CDR3 sequence reads: CASSGSGVYNSPLHF. For the CDR3, the DNA is TGTGCCAGCAGTGGATCGGGGGTCTATAATTCACCCCTCCACTTT. Based on the CDR3 plus reference TRBV25-1 and TRBJ1-6, the full variable domain is EADIYQTPRYLVIGTGKKITLECSQTMGHDKMYWYQQDPGMELHLIHYSYGVNSTEKGDLSSESTVSRIRTEHFPLTLESARPSHTSQYLCASSGSGVYNSPLHFGNGTRLTVT.

This chain connects TRBV6-5 to TRBJ1-2; D possibly corresponds to TRBD1 (6 bases). Trimming shortened V by 0 bases and J by 7 bases, and 9 bases separated the two germline ends. This CDR3 region has 13 residues. Germline V gene sequence: CDR1 MNHEY, CDR2 SVGAGI. Written as DNA, the CDR3 is TGTGCCAGCAGTTACTCACAGGGAGCTGGCTACACCTTC. Translation: CASSYSQGAGYTF.

The chain has TRBV18 and TRBJ1-1; a weak D match, TRBD1 (5 bases). The CDR3 is made up of 16 amino acids. V lost 0 bases and J lost 5, with 16 bases in between. CDR1 is KGHSH, CDR2 LQKENI, per germline. The CDR3 reads CASSPPPGGRGTEAFF. The CDR3 coding sequence is TGTGCCAGCTCACCACCGCCAGGAGGACGGGGGACTGAAGCTTTCTTT.

The rearrangement links TRBV6-6 to TRBJ1-5; D is possibly TRBD1 (5 bases). Germline V CDR1 and CDR2: MNHNY, SVGAGI (reference sequence). Trimming stripped 4 bases from V and 2 bases from J, with 15 bases between. The CDR3 sequence is 16 residues long. The CDR3 spells CASSSPRGFGNQPQHF. In nucleotides, the CDR3 is TGTGCCAGCAGTTCCCCTAGGGGATTCGGCAATCAGCCCCAGCATTTT.

The V gene is TRBV21-1, the J gene TRBJ2-1; whether TRBD2, the table's D call, matches the DNA was not checked. TRBV21-1 is a known pseudogene. The CDR3 covers 16 residues. CDR3 sequence (DNA): TGTGCCAGCAGCAATTGTTTACTAGCGGGGGATCATGAGCAGTTCTTC. Protein product: CASSNCLLAGDHEQFF.

This sequence joins TRBV5-6 and TRBJ2-1; 11 bases map to TRBD2. V dropped 4 bases and J dropped 4; count of bases not matched to a gene: 4. The CDR3 has 15 residues. Germline V gene sequence: CDR1 SGHDT, CDR2 YYEEEE. CDR3: CASSPGLADYNEQFF. The CDR3 DNA sequence: TGTGCCAGCAGCCCGGGACTAGCGGATTACAATGAGCAGTTCTTC.

This clone was detected a few times. V usage is TRBV13 and J usage is TRBJ1-2, with TRBD1 matching 8 bases. J gave up 8 bases and V 3 bases, and 5 bases lay outside the gene matches. CDR3 length equals 13 residues. In germline, CDR1 is PRHDT, CDR2 FYEKMQ (reference sequence). The CDR3 reads CASSFRQGSGYTF. Here the CDR3 DNA reads TGTGCCAGCAGCTTCCGACAGGGGAGCGGCTACACCTTC.

This clone was seen once. The chain links TRBV5-1 to TRBJ1-1, with a tentative D call TRBD1 (5 bases). CDR1 SGHRS and CDR2 YFSETQ come from the germline V gene. The CDR3 is made up of 16 amino acids. V lost 5 bases, J lost 1 base, and 18 bases lay in between. In nucleotides, the CDR3 is TGCGCCAGCAGTCCTACCAAGGACATGAGGAACACTGAAGCTTTCTTT. Translation gives CASSPTKDMRNTEAFF.

The CDR3 DNA reads as TGTGCCAGCAGTACGTTAGAGCCATATGGCTACACCTTC. Residues: CASSTLEPYGYTF. The rearrangement uses TRBV6-5 and TRBJ1-2; D gene uncertain. V was trimmed by 5 bases and J by 5 bases, leaving 12 bases between them. This CDR3 is built from 13 residues. Germline V gene lookup returns CDR1 MNHEY and CDR2 SVGAGI.

The V and J genes are TRBV6-5 and TRBJ1-2; TRBD1 matches 7 bases. Germline CDR1 MNHEY, CDR2 SVGAGI. The V segment lost 7 bases and the J segment 6 bases; nucleotides outside the gene matches: 14. This CDR3 spans 15 amino acids. The DNA for the CDR3 is TGTGCCAGCACTTCGTCGTTCGGAGGGGGCCATGGCTACACCTTC. Its protein product is CASTSSFGGGHGYTF.

This sequence joins TRBV7-2 and TRBJ2-1; unclear D gene. V was cut by 2 bases and J by 0 bases, with 8 bases left in between. Per germline, CDR1 SGHTA and CDR2 FQGNSA. This CDR3 has 15 amino acids. As DNA, the CDR3 is TGTGCCAGCAGCTTAAGTCTAGGCTCCTACAATGAGCAGTTCTTC. Translating it yields CASSLSLGSYNEQFF.

This clone was recorded a few times. V and J are TRBV2 and TRBJ2-7; D is possibly TRBD1 (5 bases). Trimming removed 3 bases at V and 2 bases at J, with 11 bases between. The CDR3 totals 14 residues. Per germline, CDR1 SNHLY and CDR2 FYNNEI. The DNA for the CDR3 is TGTGCCAGCAGTGACCAGGGTTTTACCTACGAGCAGTACTTC. Translation: CASSDQGFTYEQYF.

The chain employs TRBV6-1 and TRBJ2-6; a possible D gene is TRBD1 (6 bases). The CDR3 runs 16 residues. Germline values: CDR1 MNHNS, CDR2 SASEGT. The ends were cut back, 3 bases at V and 0 bases at J, with 9 bases in the middle. The CDR3 nucleotides read TGTGCCAGCAGTGACAGGGGTGGCTCTGGGGCCAACGTCCTGACTTTC. This gives the protein CASSDRGGSGANVLTF.

V gene TRBV11-3 combines with J gene TRBJ2-1; perhaps TRBD2 as D (5 bases). The V gene's germline CDR1 is SGHNT and CDR2 YENEEA. The ends were cut back, 4 bases at V and 0 bases at J, with 7 bases in the middle. CDR3 size: 14 residues. The CDR3 reads CASSSGSSYNEQFF. DNA of the CDR3: TGTGCCAGCAGCTCGGGGAGCTCCTACAATGAGCAGTTCTTC.

The chain has TRBV20-1 and TRBJ2-7, with TRBD2 matching 8 bases. Germline V gene sequence: CDR1 DFQATT, CDR2 SNEGSKA (reference sequence). The CDR3 loop spans 13 amino acids. With 3 bases clipped from V and 2 bases from J, the junction kept 3 bases outside the gene matches. CDR3 DNA sequence: TGCAGTGCTAGTTTAGCGGGGACCTACGAGCAGTACTTC. Encoded protein: CSASLAGTYEQYF.

The chain has TRBV5-1 and TRBJ2-2; possible D gene TRBD2, 7 bases. This CDR3 is built from 15 residues. Germline CDR1 reads SGHRS; CDR2 reads YFSETQ. V was cut by 7 bases and J by 0 bases, with 13 bases left in between. The CDR3 region has the DNA TGCGCCAGCGCCCGGGGGGCTACGAACACCGGGGAGCTGTTTTTT. This sequence encodes CASARGATNTGELFF.

The rearrangement joins TRBV9 to TRBJ2-2, with 11 bases aligning to TRBD1. The germline CDR1 and CDR2 sequences are SGDLS and YYNGEE. The CDR3 is made up of 15 amino acids. Trimming took 5 bases from V and 7 from J; bases not matched to a gene: 7. The CDR3 reads CASSLGTGGVGELFF. The CDR3 bases are TGTGCCAGCAGTTTAGGGACAGGGGGTGTCGGGGAGCTGTTTTTT.

The chain employs TRBV4-1 and TRBJ1-1, with 7 bases aligning to TRBD1. V lost 3 bases, J lost 3 bases, and 7 bases stayed unmatched. The CDR3 length is 15 residues. Germline CDR1 reads MGHRA; CDR2 reads YSYEKL. Here the CDR3 DNA reads TGCGCCAGCAGCCAGGAGACAGGGCGGGACACTGAAGCTTTCTTT. Translated, it gives CASSQETGRDTEAFF.

The gene calls are TRBV9 and TRBJ1-1; D unclear. Germline V lookup: CDR1 SGDLS, CDR2 YYNGEE. Trimming stripped 7 bases from V and 5 bases from J, with 9 bases between. The CDR3 consists of 11 residues. CDR3: CASAEQTEAFF. The CDR3 coding sequence is TGTGCCAGCGCGGAACAAACTGAAGCTTTCTTT.

The rearrangement links TRBV15 to TRBJ1-1; 7 nucleotides align to TRBD1. V gave up 3 bases and J gave up 1 base; unmatched junction bases: 8. This CDR3 contains 16 residues. Germline lookup yields CDR1 LNHNV and CDR2 YYDKDF (reference sequence). For the CDR3, the DNA is TGTGCCACCAGCAGGGGCAGACAGGGCAGGAACACTGAAGCTTTCTTT. Its translation: CATSRGRQGRNTEAFF.

CDR3 region: CASSEAGGPVEQYF. The DNA of the CDR3 is TGTGCCAGCAGTGAGGCGGGGGGGCCCGTTGAGCAGTACTTC. The V gene is TRBV6-1, the J gene TRBJ2-7; 9 nucleotides line up with TRBD2. The CDR3 runs to 14 residues. The J segment lost 7 bases and the V segment lost 3 bases, leaving 7 bases of the junction unmatched. Germline loops: CDR1 MNHNS, CDR2 SASEGT.

J is TRBJ1-5 and V is TRBV7-6; 11 positions match TRBD1. CDR1 and CDR2 (germline): SGHVS, FNYEAQ. V shed 4 bases, J shed 0 bases, and the junction held 11 bases outside the gene matches. This CDR3 has 19 residues. The CDR3 nucleotides are TGTGCCAGCAGCTGTTGTTTTGGACAGGGGGCTTGTAGCAATCAGCCCCAGCATTTT. Its translation: CASSCCFGQGACSNQPQHF.